This T cell receptor (beta chain) was recovered during a study of molecular identifiers for immune sequencing clone quantification. Study at large: Four portions were sequenced after RNA from approximately 20,000 or 98,000 naive CD8 cells was split five ways in replicates.

One entry per CDR3 protein, called by TCRdb with MiXCR from the PCR reads. The sample holds some 650,000 distinct CDR3 sequences, 20% seen once. A CD8+CD4-CCR7+CD45RA+ phenotype served as the sorting definition for naive CD8 T cells. V gave up 4 bases and J gave up 4 bases; unmatched junction bases: 18. Germline loops: CDR1 DFQATT, CDR2 SNEGSKA (reference sequence). The CDR3 totals 17 residues. Regarding this clonotype: This clone may be a read error of a much larger clone one base away.

Source material: naive CD8+ T cells from blood, with Jurkat cell RNA spiked in. The subset here: FACS-sorted CD8+CD4-CCR7+CD45RA+ naive T cells. This chain joins TRBV20-1 and TRBJ2-7; 8 nucleotides match TRBD1. The clonotype comes from a human donor in good health. Some libraries in this study had Jurkat cell RNA spiked in. Here the CDR3 reads CSANPPGQVSRWYEQYF. CDR3 sequence (DNA): TGCAGTGCTAACCCCCCGGGACAGGTCTCGAGGTGGTACGAGCAGTACTTC.